Below, one T cell receptor beta chain is given with its context. Its antigen is unidentified. Genomic DNA for TCR beta libraries, 1.5 to 2 micrograms, came from cryopreserved PBMCs. This sample stems from a study of cytotoxic CD8 clonotypes in ibrutinib-treated CLL. The overall study: 24 partial and 2 complete responses; at median 68 months, approximately 15 remitted, roughly twelve progressed. Findings of the study overall: The clonality rise at ibrutinib response reflected private clonotype expansion.

Trimming removed 1 base from V and 4 bases from J, with 7 bases in between. The CDR3 is 13 amino acids. The germline V gene has CDR1 LNHNV and CDR2 YYDKDF (reference sequence). Deep sequencing aimed at 1 in 200,000 to 1 in 1 million T cells' resolution. Sequenced by immunoSEQ multiplex PCR; TCRdb stores in-frame clones only, minus some. The sample records about 250,000 clones, 60% to 75% being singletons. The material was PBMCs, obtained after 24 months of ibrutinib treatment. V usage is TRBV15 and J usage is TRBJ1-2; D might be TRBD1 (5 bases). The receptor was derived from a human donor with chronic lymphocytic leukemia. The CDR3, as DNA: TGTGCCACCAGCAGAGGACAGATCTATGGCTACACCTTC. It codes for CATSRGQIYGYTF.